This T cell receptor beta chain was sequenced for a study of post-analysis software for immune sequencing data. Study-wide findings and caveats: Under the F measure, samples that were prepared in one batch clustered strongly together. A significant reduction in normalized Chao1 diversity was observed in multiple sclerosis patients versus controls. With TRBV5-6, TRBV5-1 and TRBV20-1 included, 5 or 6 TRBV segments were more frequent in patients than in controls.

Unique molecular identifiers tagged the TCR beta cDNA libraries. TCRdb recomputed calls from the PCR reads with MiXCR, one row per CDR3 protein. The sample lists 600,000 to 750,000 distinct CDR3 sequences; 55% to 60% were seen once. Remarks on this clonotype: Antigen: not known.

This CDR3 spans 14 amino acids. Germline CDR1 reads SGHNT; CDR2 reads YENEEA. With 7 bases clipped from V and 0 bases from J, the junction kept 4 bases outside the gene matches. This receptor was obtained from a girl aged 2 to 10 with multiple sclerosis. J is TRBJ1-1 and V is TRBV11-3, with 8 nucleotides matching TRBD1. The material sequenced was blood. CDR3 protein: CASKLTGVNTEAFF. CDR3 DNA: TGTGCCAGCAAATTGACAGGGGTGAACACTGAAGCTTTCTTT.